A single sample gave rise to the 15 T cell receptor beta chains below, sequenced in a study of PD-L1 blockade in urothelial cancer. The data were produced by immunoSEQ multiplex PCR, yet TCRdb's version contains in-frame clones alone and is incomplete. The sample lists roughly 130,000 clones, around 84% seen once, with roughly 3.2% in the top ten. Time point in this sample: pretreatment peripheral blood. The specimen was PBMCs, collected around atezolizumab (anti-PD-L1) treatment. The receptors here all came from a man aged 50-59 years with urothelial cancer.

The chain uses TRBV30 and TRBJ2-7; 8 bases fit TRBD2. Germline CDR1 is GTSNPN and CDR2 is SVGIG (reference sequence). CDR3 length: 14 residues. With V trimmed by 3 bases and J by 2 bases, 6 bases remained unmatched. CDR3 sequence: CAWRVAGPAYEQYF. DNA of the CDR3: TGTGCCTGGAGGGTAGCGGGACCCGCCTACGAGCAGTACTTC.

The chain carries TRBV2 and TRBJ1-2; 7 bases are a match to TRBD1. This CDR3 has 14 amino acids. V was pared by 4 bases and J by 4 bases, with 6 bases of the junction left unmatched. Per the germline V gene, CDR1 is SNHLY and CDR2 is FYNNEI. The CDR3 spells CASSGQGRFYGYTF. Written as DNA, the CDR3 is TGTGCCAGCAGTGGACAGGGTCGGTTCTATGGCTACACCTTC. The full variable domain, completed using reference TRBV2 and TRBJ1-2, is EPEVTQTPSHQVTQMGQEVILRCVPISNHLYFYWYRQILGQKVEFLVSFYNNEISEKSEIFDDQFSVERPDGSNFTLKIRSTKLEDSAMYFCASSGQGRFYGYTFGSGTRLTVV.

The chain recombines TRBV14 with TRBJ2-2, with 9 bases identical to TRBD2. CDR1 is SGHDN and CDR2 is FVKESK in the germline V gene. V lost 1 base, J lost 5 bases, and 8 bases stayed unmatched. This CDR3 has 17 amino acids. The CDR3 here is CASSQAPGLARTGELFF. CDR3 nucleotide sequence: TGTGCCAGCAGCCAAGCACCGGGACTAGCCAGGACCGGGGAGCTGTTTTTT.

The J gene is TRBJ1-4, the V gene TRBV5-1; 12 bases are shared with TRBD1. Trimming removed 3 bases from V and 8 bases from J; junction bases left unmatched: 5. Germline values: CDR1 SGHRS, CDR2 YFSETQ. CDR3 length: 15 amino acids. CDR3 in amino acids: CASSSFGTGGEKLFF. The CDR3 DNA reads TGCGCCAGCAGCTCGTTCGGGACAGGGGGCGAAAAACTGTTTTTT. Filled out from reference TRBV5-1 and TRBJ1-4, the complete variable domain reads KAGVTQTPRYLIKTRGQQVTLSCSPISGHRSVSWYQQTPGQGLQFLFEYFSETQRNKGNFPGRFSGRQFSNSRSEMNVSTLELGDSALYLCASSSFGTGGEKLFFGSGTQLSVL.

The chain recombines TRBV7-9 with TRBJ1-2; D remains ambiguous. From germline, CDR1 is SEHNR and CDR2 FQNEAQ (reference sequence). The CDR3 consists of 12 residues. Trimming cost V 3 bases and J 8 bases, with 10 bases left between them. The CDR3 bases are TGTGCCAGCAGCTTGTACAGTGCCGGCTACACCTTC. Translating gives CASSLYSAGYTF.

V gene TRBV5-5 combines with J gene TRBJ2-3, with D perhaps TRBD1 (5 bases). V was cut by 5 bases and J by 2 bases, with 12 bases left in between. Germline V gene data show CDR1 as SGHKS and CDR2 as YYEKEE (reference sequence). This CDR3 has 14 residues. CDR3 sequence (DNA): TGTGCCAGCAGGGGTAGGGGCTCCACAGATACGCAGTATTTT. Its translation is CASRGRGSTDTQYF.

The gene calls are TRBV10-3 and TRBJ2-1; 7 bases fit TRBD1. The CDR3 sequence is 15 residues long. Germline CDR1 ENHRY, CDR2 SYGVKD. After removal of 0 bases from V and 6 bases from J, the junction contained 5 bases not matched to a gene. The CDR3 DNA sequence: TGTGCCATCAGTGAGTCCACGGGACAGAGCAATGAGCAGTTCTTC. It yields the protein CAISESTGQSNEQFF.

J is TRBJ2-6 and V is TRBV9; maybe TRBD2 (7 bases). This CDR3 spans 17 amino acids. The V gene's germline CDR1 is SGDLS and CDR2 YYNGEE. V lost 4 bases, J lost 2 bases, and 16 bases lay in between. CDR3 amino acids: CASSSSGGAAGANVLTF. The CDR3 DNA reads as TGTGCCAGCAGCTCTAGTGGGGGGGCTGCTGGGGCCAACGTCCTGACTTTC.

This clone was seen a single time. The chain joins TRBV5-1 to TRBJ2-7, with 11 bases matching TRBD1. This CDR3 has 15 amino acids. The ends lost 0 bases at V and 6 bases at J; junction bases unmatched: 5. Germline-derived CDR1 and CDR2 are SGHRS and YFSETQ. Written as DNA, the CDR3 is TGCGCCAGCAGCTTGGCTGGACAGGGGGCACGCGAGCAGTACTTC. It specifies CASSLAGQGAREQYF.

This sequence joins TRBV5-1 and TRBJ1-6, with D possibly TRBD1 on 6 matching bases. V was pared by 4 bases and J by 5 bases, with 13 bases between. CDR3 length equals 15 residues. Germline V lookup: CDR1 SGHRS, CDR2 YFSETQ. This CDR3 reads CASSLGQNNNSPLHF. The DNA of the CDR3 is TGCGCCAGCAGCCTGGGACAAAATAATAATTCACCCCTCCACTTT.

This clone was seen a handful of times. CDR3 bases: TGTGCCAGCAGTGACGGACAGACGGATGGCTACACCTTC. Its protein product is CASSDGQTDGYTF. The chain carries TRBV6-4 and TRBJ1-2, with a weak D call TRBD1 (6 bases). Per the germline V gene, CDR1 is MRHNA and CDR2 is SNTAGT. The V end lost 2 bases, the J end lost 6 bases, and 10 bases lay between the germline ends. This CDR3 contains 13 residues.

For this clone: Other DNA sequences in the sample encode the same CDR3. The chain carries TRBV20-1 and TRBJ1-3; D is unresolved. V was shortened by 6 bases and J by 4 bases, with 7 bases between the two germline ends. The length of the CDR3 is 11 residues. The V gene's germline CDR1 is DFQATT and CDR2 SNEGSKA (reference sequence). The CDR3 DNA reads as TGCAGTGCGTCTCCCGGAAACACCATATATTTT. Amino acids: CSASPGNTIYF.

This clone was counted a single time. The chain uses TRBV2 and TRBJ1-3; D perhaps matches TRBD1 (5 bases). The CDR3 totals 13 residues. Germline V gene sequence: CDR1 SNHLY, CDR2 FYNNEI. V lost 6 bases to trimming and J lost 4 bases, with 10 bases between them. The CDR3 region is CASRGTTGNTIYF. The CDR3 DNA reads TGTGCCAGCAGGGGGACTACGGGAAACACCATATATTTT.

The J gene is TRBJ1-1, the V gene TRBV5-1; D is possibly TRBD1 (5 bases). V lost 0 bases and J 4 bases, leaving 10 bases between the germline ends. Germline V lookup: CDR1 SGHRS, CDR2 YFSETQ. This CDR3 comprises 14 residues. CDR3 coding DNA: TGCGCCAGCAGCTTGGGGGGCGCGGTCACTGAAGCTTTCTTT. It codes for CASSLGGAVTEAFF.

The sample holds a few counts of this clone. V is TRBV2 and J is TRBJ1-1; D might be TRBD1 (5 bases). Trimming took off 4 bases at V and 4 bases at J, with 10 bases between the two ends. Germline CDR1 reads SNHLY; CDR2 reads FYNNEI. The CDR3 is made up of 13 amino acids. CDR3 DNA: TGTGCCAGCAGTGCCGCAGGGATCACTGAAGCTTTCTTT. It specifies CASSAAGITEAFF.